Each of the 22 T cell receptor beta chains below was sequenced from the same sample in a study of stem cell transplantation in POMP-related autoinflammatory disease. Libraries were prepared by immunoSEQ multiplex PCR; TCRdb keeps only in-frame clonotypes and omits some of them. The table shows about 68,000 clones, with under 95% occurring only once. This specimen consisted of CD4+ T cells from PBMCs, obtained after stem cell transplantation. Receptors were obtained from a human patient with POMP-related autoinflammation and immune dysregulation (PRAID). Among the T cells, some may be from the graft donor.

The chain couples TRBV27 to TRBJ2-1; D uncertain. Per germline, CDR1 MNHEY and CDR2 SMNVEV (reference sequence). V shed 5 bases and J shed 4 bases, with 3 bases lying between them. CDR3 length equals 11 residues. CDR3 sequence reads: CASSVYNEQFF. In nucleotides, the CDR3 is TGTGCCAGCAGTGTATACAATGAGCAGTTCTTC.

V usage is TRBV5-4 and J usage is TRBJ2-7; a weak D match, TRBD1 (5 bases). CDR1 and CDR2 from the germline V gene are SGHNT and YYREEE (reference sequence). Trimming removed 2 bases from V and 4 bases from J, with 13 bases in between. The CDR3 loop spans 14 amino acids. This CDR3 is CASSFCDSRYEQYV. CDR3 in DNA: TGTGCCAGCAGCTTCTGCGACAGTAGGTACGAGCAGTACGTC.

This chain links TRBV11-2 with TRBJ2-5; 9 nucleotides line up with TRBD2. Germline trimming cut 2 bases from V and 1 base from J; bases unmatched to any gene: 8. This CDR3 region has 17 residues. The V gene's germline CDR1 is SGHAT and CDR2 FQNNGV. CDR3 residues: CASSLQAGGAFQETQYF. CDR3 DNA sequence: TGTGCCAGCAGCTTACAGGCGGGGGGGGCCTTCCAAGAGACCCAGTACTTC. Using reference TRBV11-2 and TRBJ2-5 for the parts outside the CDR3, the full variable domain is EAGVAQSPRYKIIEKRQSVAFWCNPISGHATLYWYQQILGQGPKLLIQFQNNGVVDDSQLPKDRFSAERLKGVDSTLKIQPAKLEDSAVYLCASSLQAGGAFQETQYFGPGTRLLVL.

The chain uses TRBV6-2 or TRBV6-3 and TRBJ2-5, with TRBD2 matching 7 bases. This CDR3 is built from 13 residues. Per the germline V gene, CDR1 is MNHEY and CDR2 is SVGEGT. V shed 5 bases and J 2 bases; nucleotides not matched to a gene: 2. For the CDR3, the DNA is TGTGCCAGCAGTGGGGGGGGGCAAGAGACCCAGTACTTC. It specifies CASSGGGQETQYF.

The chain uses TRBV7-9 and TRBJ2-1; 11 bases match TRBD2. The junction had 7 bases not matched to a gene; V was cut back by 6 bases and J by 6 bases. This CDR3 spans 15 amino acids. Looked up from germline, CDR1 is SEHNR and CDR2 is FQNEAQ (reference sequence). The DNA of the CDR3 is TGTGCCAGCAGGAAAACTAGCGGGAGATTCAATGAGCAGTTCTTC. Its protein product is CASRKTSGRFNEQFF.

The chain is built from TRBV5-6 and TRBJ2-5; possibly TRBD2 for D (7 bases). The CDR3 sequence is 14 residues long. Germline V gene lookup returns CDR1 SGHDT and CDR2 YYEEEE. Trimming stripped 2 bases from V and 5 bases from J, with 13 bases between. Here the CDR3 reads CASSFGRGEETQYF. The CDR3 nucleotides read TGTGCCAGCAGCTTTGGGAGGGGGGAGGAGACCCAGTACTTC.

This chain links TRBV2 with TRBJ2-7; D gene ambiguous. Germline CDR1 SNHLY, CDR2 FYNNEI. The CDR3 length is 12 residues. Deletions cut 5 bases from V and 3 bases from J, with 8 bases between. CDR3 DNA: TGTGCCAGCAGTTTCTCAAACTACGAGCAGTACTTC. Translating gives CASSFSNYEQYF. The full variable domain, its missing parts supplied by reference TRBV2 and TRBJ2-7, is EPEVTQTPSHQVTQMGQEVILRCVPISNHLYFYWYRQILGQKVEFLVSFYNNEISEKSEIFDDQFSVERPDGSNFTLKIRSTKLEDSAMYFCASSFSNYEQYFGPGTRLTVT.

The J gene is TRBJ2-5, the V gene TRBV4-1, with 13 bases matching TRBD2. J lost 2 bases, V lost 0 bases, and 6 bases had no gene match. Germline V gene data show CDR1 as MGHRA and CDR2 as YSYEKL. The CDR3 covers 18 residues. The DNA of the CDR3 is TGCGCCAGCAGCCAAGATATACTAGCGGGGGGGATTCAAGAGACCCAGTACTTC. This gives the protein CASSQDILAGGIQETQYF.

This chain connects TRBV7-6 to TRBJ1-2; 10 nucleotides match TRBD1. The J segment lost 4 bases and the V segment lost 11 bases, leaving 16 bases of the junction unmatched. This CDR3 is built from 16 residues. The germline CDR1 and CDR2 sequences are SGHVS and FNYEAQ. DNA for the CDR3: TGTGCCGTCATGGGGGACAGGGGCTCGCTTAGCTATGGCTACACCTTC. Protein: CAVMGDRGSLSYGYTF.

The chain joins TRBV20-1 to TRBJ2-2; D is unresolved. Trimming pared 3 bases from V and 4 bases from J, leaving 3 bases between. This CDR3 region has 11 residues. From germline, CDR1 is DFQATT and CDR2 SNEGSKA (reference sequence). The CDR3, as DNA: TGCAGTGCTAGGGCCACCGGGGAGCTGTTTTTT. Protein product: CSARATGELFF.

The chain carries TRBV29-1 and TRBJ2-3, with D possibly being TRBD1 or TRBD2 (5 bases each). Germline values: CDR1 SQVTM, CDR2 ANQGSEA. Trimming took 8 bases from V and 6 from J, leaving 21 bases between them. This CDR3 region has 14 residues. The CDR3 protein is CSLCTPTGLDTQYF. CDR3 in DNA: TGCAGCCTGTGTACCCCAACAGGACTGGATACGCAGTATTTT.

The rearrangement uses TRBV5-5 and TRBJ2-7; 11 bases map to TRBD1. V lost 3 bases, J lost 6 bases, and 2 bases stayed unmatched. There are 13 residues in the CDR3. The V gene's germline CDR1 is SGHKS and CDR2 YYEKEE (reference sequence). For the CDR3, the DNA is TGTGCCAGCAGCTCGGGGACAGGGGGCGAGCAGTACTTC. Residues: CASSSGTGGEQYF.

The J gene is TRBJ2-5, the V gene TRBV10-3; the match to TRBD1 covers 8 bases. V lost 3 bases and J lost 4; bases outside the gene matches: 7. Germline CDR1 is ENHRY and CDR2 is SYGVKD. This CDR3 region has 15 residues. The CDR3 here is CAISETRTGLETQYF. The CDR3 DNA sequence: TGTGCCATCAGTGAAACCCGGACAGGGTTAGAGACCCAGTACTTC.

This sequence joins TRBV5-4 and TRBJ2-5; 8 bases map to TRBD1. This CDR3 comprises 14 residues. Losses at the gene ends were 3 bases for V and 4 bases for J; bases not matched to a gene: 5. Germline CDR1 reads SGHNT; CDR2 reads YYREEE (reference sequence). This CDR3 is CASSSQTGVETQYF. CDR3 DNA: TGTGCCAGCAGCTCCCAGACAGGGGTAGAGACCCAGTACTTC.

This clone has just one count. The chain couples TRBV21-1 to TRBJ1-1; the table's D call, TRBD1, was not checked against the DNA. TRBV21-1 is shown as a pseudogene. The CDR3 extends over 14 amino acids. The CDR3 DNA sequence: TGTGCCAGCAGGACAGGGGTCATGAACACTGAAGCTTTCTTT. It yields the protein CASRTGVMNTEAFF.

The rearrangement joins TRBV15 to TRBJ2-1, with D perhaps being TRBD1 or TRBD2 (6 bases each). Germline values: CDR1 LNHNV, CDR2 YYDKDF (reference sequence). The CDR3 sequence is 17 residues long. V was shortened by 5 bases and J by 1 base, with 18 bases between the two germline ends. The CDR3 DNA follows: TGTGCCACCAGCCCGGGGGTGTGGGGGGCTTCCTACAATGAGCAGTTCTTC. As protein: CATSPGVWGASYNEQFF.

This clone was recorded once. The chain links TRBV6-5 to TRBJ1-2, with 7 bases lining up with TRBD1. CDR3 length: 14 amino acids. Germline CDR1 is MNHEY and CDR2 is SVGAGI. Unmatched junction bases numbered 2, after V lost 4 bases and J lost 0 bases. CDR3 sequence (DNA): TGTGCCAGCAGTTCCGGGACAGCTAACTATGGCTACACCTTC. Its protein is CASSSGTANYGYTF.

The chain uses TRBV3-1 (or the pseudogene TRBV3-2) and TRBJ2-7, with 11 bases fitting TRBD1. Trimming at V came to 4 bases and at J to 6 bases, leaving 8 bases not matched to a gene. Germline-derived CDR1 and CDR2 are LGHDT and YNNKEL (reference sequence). The CDR3 sequence is 15 residues long. The CDR3 coding sequence is TGTGCCAGCAGCCCCCGGGACAGGGGGTTGCTCGAGCAGTACTTC. This gives the protein CASSPRDRGLLEQYF.

CDR3 in amino acids: CATSDPRKYGYTF. The CDR3, as DNA: TGTGCCACCAGTGACCCCCGGAAGTATGGCTACACCTTC. This sequence joins TRBV24-1 and TRBJ1-2; D remains ambiguous. The CDR3 is made up of 13 amino acids. Germline loops: CDR1 KGHDR, CDR2 SFDVKD. Trimming left V 4 bases short and J 5 bases short, with 10 bases between.

The chain has TRBV19 and TRBJ2-3, with D possibly matching TRBD1 (6 bases). Trimming pared 6 bases from V and 4 bases from J, leaving 17 bases between. The CDR3 has 15 residues. CDR1 is LNHDA, CDR2 SQIVND, per germline (reference sequence). Written as DNA, the CDR3 is TGTGCCAGTAGCTCCCAGGGGAGAGGGGCAGATACGCAGTATTTT. This gives the protein CASSSQGRGADTQYF.

The chain combines TRBV7-9 with TRBJ1-4, with TRBD1 matching over 7 bases. Germline V gives CDR1 SEHNR, CDR2 FQNEAQ (reference sequence). CDR3 size: 15 residues. V shed 5 bases, J shed 8 bases, and the junction held 11 bases outside the gene matches. CDR3 region: CASSARQGGREKLFF. The DNA of the CDR3 is TGTGCCAGCAGCGCAAGACAGGGAGGGAGGGAAAAACTGTTTTTT.

This clone is a singleton in its sample. The genes are TRBV2 and TRBJ2-7, with D unclear. This CDR3 is built from 14 residues. Germline CDR1 SNHLY, CDR2 FYNNEI. V was cut by 4 bases and J by 3 bases, with 13 bases left in between. The CDR3 sequence is CASSVRRMNYEQYF. CDR3 in DNA: TGTGCCAGCAGTGTGCGCAGAATGAACTACGAGCAGTACTTC.